This T cell receptor beta chain emerged from a study of blood T cell repertoires in COVID-19. Looking at the study overall: There were acute and convalescent COVID-19 samples, and they came from the United States, Italy and Spain.

Losses at the gene ends were 8 bases for V and 7 bases for J; bases not matched to a gene: 7. This CDR3 is 12 amino acids long. The germline CDR1 and CDR2 sequences are SGHAT and FQNNGV. The repertoire was sequenced with immunoSEQ multiplex PCR; TCRdb's copy has only in-frame clones and lacks some. The table lists over 250,000 clones, 70% to 90% of them singletons. Input material: peripheral blood. The V and J genes are TRBV11-2 and TRBJ2-5, with 7 bases lining up with TRBD2. This TCR derives from a woman between 40 and 50 years old who had recovered from COVID-19. The DNA for the CDR3 is TGTGCCAGCGGCCGTCGGGGGGTGACCCAGTACTTC. Residues: CASGRRGVTQYF.